This TCR beta chain was captured by sequencing in a study of metastatic and nonmetastatic thyroid tumors (dated by TCRdb to 2020 to 2021). With respect to the entire study: The researchers compared repertoires between peripheral blood samples and tumor or nodule tissue samples from patients with malignant or benign thyroid disease. Broad study findings and their caveats: TCR beta diversity was reported as significantly higher in malignant tumors than in benign nodules, in both blood and tumor samples.

Before undergoing thyroid surgery, none of the patients had been given any kind of treatment. The study retrospectively analysed patient clinical samples collected from about 2012 to 2019 using T-cell receptor beta sequencing. Between the V and J ends, shortened by 5 bases and 8 bases respectively, the junction contains 9 bases. The CDR3 contains 11 residues, cysteine and phenylalanine counted. The read is trimmed to its CDR3 DNA, 33 bases read in frame from base 1. Looking up the germline V gene (reference sequence) yields CDR1 LNHDA and CDR2 SQIVND. This clone was detected a few times. Its target antigen remains unknown. No much larger clone is present one base from it, and per-base qualities are unavailable. Libraries were constructed by PCR. TCRdb records Illumina HiSeq 4000 as the sequencer. High-throughput sequencing was used to profile the CDR3 region of the TCR beta-chain in every patient. In the source study's methods: CDR3 differences across clinicopathological groups were used to build a classifier for discriminating distant-metastatic papillary thyroid cancer patients. Repertoire diversity was assessed with the Shannon index, and tumor-blood repertoire similarity with the Morisita-Horn index. The public reads were run again by TCRdb, first through fastp at Q25 and then through MiXCR, and only productive beta chains were kept. Clone size and V and J calls follow TCRdb, not the original study. The table for this sample lists 30,000 to 35,000 clones; 29% of them were counted only once. Together, the top ten hold 6% to 8.5% of the sample.

The chain is encoded by TRBV19 joined to TRBJ1-1, with no reliable assignment of the D segment. Source material: blood. This TCR was sampled from a female donor with papillary thyroid cancer or a benign thyroid nodule (not recorded which). Some clones in this sample may be carry-over from other donors' samples. This receptor has the CDR3 CASSSQYEAFF. The DNA is as follows: TGTGCCAGTAGTTCCCAGTACGAAGCTTTCTTT.